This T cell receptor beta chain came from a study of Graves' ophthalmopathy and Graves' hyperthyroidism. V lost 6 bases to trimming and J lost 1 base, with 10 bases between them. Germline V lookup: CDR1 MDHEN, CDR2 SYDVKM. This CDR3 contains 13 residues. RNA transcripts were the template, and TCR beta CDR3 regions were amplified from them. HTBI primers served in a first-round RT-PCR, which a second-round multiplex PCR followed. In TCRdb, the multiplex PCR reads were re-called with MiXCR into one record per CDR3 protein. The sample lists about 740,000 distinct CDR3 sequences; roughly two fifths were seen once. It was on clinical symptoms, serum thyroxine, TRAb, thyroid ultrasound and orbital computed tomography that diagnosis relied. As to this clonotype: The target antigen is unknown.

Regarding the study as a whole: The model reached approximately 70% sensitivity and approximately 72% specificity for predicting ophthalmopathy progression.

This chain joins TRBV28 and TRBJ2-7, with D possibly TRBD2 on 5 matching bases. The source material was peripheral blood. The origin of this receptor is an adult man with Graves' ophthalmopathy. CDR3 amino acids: CASRPGLSYEQYV. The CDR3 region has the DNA TGTGCCAGCAGACCCGGACTGTCCTACGAGCAGTACGTC.